Below, 10 T cell receptor beta chains from the same sample are listed, as sequenced in a study of technical replicates of blood from a few donors. Profiling relied on immunoSEQ multiplex PCR, and the TCRdb table lists in-frame clones only, not all of them. The sample has about 70,000 clones, about 94% seen once. The sequencing input was T cells isolated from PBMCs. The receptors originated from a human donor in good health.

This chain joins TRBV25-1 and TRBJ2-2; the D is unclear. Per the germline V gene, CDR1 is MGHDK and CDR2 is SYGVNS. The CDR3 covers 14 residues. V lost 2 bases to trimming and J lost 3 bases, with 7 bases between them. The CDR3 sequence is CASSEKEYTGELFF. The CDR3 coding sequence is TGTGCCAGCAGTGAAAAGGAGTACACCGGGGAGCTGTTTTTT.

The chain is built from TRBV5-4 and TRBJ2-5; D unresolved. The CDR3 covers 14 residues. CDR1 is SGHNT and CDR2 is YYREEE in the germline V gene (reference sequence). Trimming cost V 0 bases and J 2 bases, with 8 bases left between them. In DNA form, the CDR3 reads TGTGCCAGCAGCTTGGTATCCTCTCAAGAGACCCAGTACTTC. Amino acid sequence: CASSLVSSQETQYF.

This sequence joins TRBV2 and TRBJ2-7; a possible D gene is TRBD1 (5 bases). In germline, CDR1 is SNHLY, CDR2 FYNNEI. The V and J ends lost 2 bases and 6 bases respectively, with 14 bases between them. CDR3 length: 14 residues. CDR3: CASSERLGRVEQYF. The DNA of the CDR3 is TGTGCCAGCAGTGAACGCCTCGGCAGGGTCGAGCAGTACTTC.

V gene TRBV21-1 combines with J gene TRBJ2-6; whether TRBD1, the table's D call, matches the DNA was not checked. TRBV21-1 is shown as a pseudogene. This CDR3 comprises 17 residues. CDR3 DNA sequence: TGTGCCAGCAGCAACAGGTCCAGGGGATTGGGGGCCAACGTCCTGACTTTC. Translating gives CASSNRSRGLGANVLTF.

The CDR3, as DNA: TGTGCCAGCAGTTTCGGCAGGGGTGGCACTGAAGCTTTCTTT. Amino acids: CASSFGRGGTEAFF. V usage is TRBV28 and J usage is TRBJ1-1, with a weak D call TRBD1 (6 bases). The CDR3 covers 14 residues. V lost 3 bases, J lost 4 bases, and 12 bases lay in between. The germline CDR1 and CDR2 sequences are MDHEN and SYDVKM. Variable domain in full (rest from reference TRBV28 and TRBJ1-1): DVKVTQSSRYLVKRTGEKVFLECVQDMDHENMFWYRQDPGLGLRLIYFSYDVKMKEKGDIPEGYSVSREKKERFSLILESASTNQTSMYLCASSFGRGGTEAFFGQGTRLTVV.

V is TRBV6-5 and J is TRBJ1-5; no reliable D call. CDR1 MNHEY and CDR2 SVGAGI come from the germline V gene. Trimming took off 6 bases at V and 9 bases at J, with 18 bases between the two ends. The CDR3 has 14 residues. The DNA of the CDR3 is TGTGCCAGCAGCTCCGCAGTCGATTTCACGCCCCAGCATTTT. This gives the protein CASSSAVDFTPQHF.

Remarks on this clone: The junction departs from germline at one end; a sequencing error may be responsible. The chain combines TRBV7-8 with TRBJ1-5; the D is unclear. This CDR3 is 15 amino acids long. Germline V gene sequence: CDR1 SGHVS, CDR2 FQNEAQ. The CDR3 spells CASTLGGVGNQPQHF. The DNA for the CDR3 is TGTGCCAGCACCTTAGGCGGGGTTGGCAATCAGCCCCAGCATTTT. The full variable domain, its missing parts supplied by reference TRBV7-8 and TRBJ1-5, is GAGVSQSPRYKVAKRGQDVALRCDPISGHVSLFWYQQALGQGPEFLTYFQNEAQLDKSGLPSDRFFAERPEGSVSTLKIQRTQQEDSAVYLCASTLGGVGNQPQHFGDGTRLSIL.

J is TRBJ1-5 and V is TRBV7-3; 8 bases line up with TRBD1. The germline CDR1 and CDR2 sequences are SGHTA and FQGTGA. The CDR3 is 16 amino acids. Trimming cost V 5 bases and J 3 bases; bases outside gene matches: 9. CDR3 DNA sequence: TGTGCCAGCAGCCCACCGACAGGGGCCCACAATCAGCCCCAGCATTTT. Its protein product is CASSPPTGAHNQPQHF.

This rearrangement joins TRBV7-3 to TRBJ2-1, with 9 bases that match TRBD2. V trimming: 5 bases; J trimming: 9 bases; junction bases outside the gene matches: 5. The CDR3 contains 13 residues. Germline V gene lookup returns CDR1 SGHTA and CDR2 FQGTGA. In nucleotides, the CDR3 is TGTGCCAGCAGCCTTAGCGGGAGTACTGAGCAGTTCTTC. This translates into CASSLSGSTEQFF. Looking up the rest from reference TRBV7-3 and TRBJ2-1 gives the full variable domain: GAGVSQTPSNKVTEKGKYVELRCDPISGHTALYWYRQSLGQGPEFLIYFQGTGAADDSGLPNDRFFAVRPEGSVSTLKIQRTERGDSAVYLCASSLSGSTEQFFGPGTRLTVL.

The chain is built from TRBV27 and TRBJ2-1; 10 bases line up with TRBD2. The CDR3 extends over 14 amino acids. Looked up from germline, CDR1 is MNHEY and CDR2 is SMNVEV (reference sequence). Germline trimming cut 7 bases from V and 6 bases from J; bases unmatched to any gene: 6. CDR3 sequence: CASTGTSVINEQFF. The CDR3 DNA is TGTGCCAGCACCGGGACTAGCGTTATCAATGAGCAGTTCTTC.